What follows describes a single TCR beta chain. The V gene's germline CDR1 is SNHLY and CDR2 FYNNEI. With 10 bases clipped from V and 2 bases from J, the junction kept 11 bases outside the gene matches. This CDR3 is built from 16 residues. This sample was included in a study of T cell changes during pregnancy in multiple sclerosis. The protocol was immunoSEQ multiplex PCR, while the TCRdb copy is restricted to in-frame clones and leaves out a portion. The sample contains some 51,000 clones, around 92% of which appear only once. This sample comprised CD8+ T cells from peripheral blood mononuclear cells, obtained in the first trimester of pregnancy. The TCR was taken from a female donor with multiple sclerosis, enrolled in a pregnancy study. The J gene is TRBJ2-2, the V gene TRBV2, with TRBD1 matching 9 bases. The CDR3, as DNA: TGTGCCACCCTAGCATTGGGACAGGGCAACACCGGGGAGCTGTTTTTT. Its protein is CATLALGQGNTGELFF. Using reference TRBV2 and TRBJ2-2 for the parts outside the CDR3, the full variable domain is EPEVTQTPSHQVTQMGQEVILRCVPISNHLYFYWYRQILGQKVEFLVSFYNNEISEKSEIFDDQFSVERPDGSNFTLKIRSTKLEDSAMYFCATLALGQGNTGELFFGEGSRLTVL.